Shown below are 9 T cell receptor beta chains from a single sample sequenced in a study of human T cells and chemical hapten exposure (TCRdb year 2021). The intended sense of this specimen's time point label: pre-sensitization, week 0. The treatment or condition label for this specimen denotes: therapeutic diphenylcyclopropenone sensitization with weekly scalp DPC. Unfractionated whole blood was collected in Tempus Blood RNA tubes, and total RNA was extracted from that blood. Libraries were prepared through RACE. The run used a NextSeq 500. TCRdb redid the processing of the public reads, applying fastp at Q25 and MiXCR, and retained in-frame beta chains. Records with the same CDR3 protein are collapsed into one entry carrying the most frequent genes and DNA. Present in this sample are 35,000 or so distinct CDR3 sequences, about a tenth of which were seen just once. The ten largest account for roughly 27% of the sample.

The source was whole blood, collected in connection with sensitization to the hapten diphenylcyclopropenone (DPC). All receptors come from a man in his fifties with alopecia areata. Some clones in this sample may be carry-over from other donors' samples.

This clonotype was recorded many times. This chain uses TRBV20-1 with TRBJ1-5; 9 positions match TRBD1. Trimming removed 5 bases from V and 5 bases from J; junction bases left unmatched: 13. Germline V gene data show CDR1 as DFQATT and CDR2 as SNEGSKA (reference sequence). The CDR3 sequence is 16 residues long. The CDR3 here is CSAPTTGTGHDQPQHF. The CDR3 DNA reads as TGCAGTGCTCCTACCACCGGGACAGGGCATGATCAGCCCCAGCATTTT.

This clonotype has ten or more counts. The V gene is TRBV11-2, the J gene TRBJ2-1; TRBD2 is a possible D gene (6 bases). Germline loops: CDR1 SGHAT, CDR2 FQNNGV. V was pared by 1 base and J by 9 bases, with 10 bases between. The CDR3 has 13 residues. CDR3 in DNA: TGTGCCAGCAGCTTAGGCGTAGCGGCTGAGCAGTTCTTC. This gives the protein CASSLGVAAEQFF.

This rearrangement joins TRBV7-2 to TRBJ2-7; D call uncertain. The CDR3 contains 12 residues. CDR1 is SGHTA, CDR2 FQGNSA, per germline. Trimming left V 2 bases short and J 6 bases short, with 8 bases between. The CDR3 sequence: CASSLIGLEQYF. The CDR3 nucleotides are TGTGCCAGCAGCTTAATAGGCCTCGAGCAGTACTTC.

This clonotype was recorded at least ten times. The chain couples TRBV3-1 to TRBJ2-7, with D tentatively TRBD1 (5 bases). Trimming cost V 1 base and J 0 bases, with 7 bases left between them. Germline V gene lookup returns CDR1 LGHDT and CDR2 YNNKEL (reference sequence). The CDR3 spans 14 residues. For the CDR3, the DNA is TGTGCCAGCAGCCAAGGGACACCCTCCTACGAGCAGTACTTC. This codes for CASSQGTPSYEQYF.

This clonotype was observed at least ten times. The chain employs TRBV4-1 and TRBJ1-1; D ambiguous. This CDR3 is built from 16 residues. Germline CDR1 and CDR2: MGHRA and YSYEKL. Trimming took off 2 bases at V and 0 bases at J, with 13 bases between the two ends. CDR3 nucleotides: TGCGCCAGCAGCCAAATACGGTATAGACTGAACACTGAAGCTTTCTTT. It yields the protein CASSQIRYRLNTEAFF.

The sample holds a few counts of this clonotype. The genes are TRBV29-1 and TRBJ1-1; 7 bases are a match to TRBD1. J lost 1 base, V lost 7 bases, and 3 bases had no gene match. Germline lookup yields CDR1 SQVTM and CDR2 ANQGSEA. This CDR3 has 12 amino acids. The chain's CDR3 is CSGGQRNTEAFF. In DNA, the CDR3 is TGCAGCGGGGGACAGAGGAACACTGAAGCTTTCTTT.

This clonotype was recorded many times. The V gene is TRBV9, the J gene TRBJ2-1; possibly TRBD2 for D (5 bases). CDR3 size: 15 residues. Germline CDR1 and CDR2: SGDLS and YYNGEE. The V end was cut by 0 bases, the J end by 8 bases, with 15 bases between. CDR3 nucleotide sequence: TGTGCCAGCAGCGTAGCCTTACTAGTTTCGGATGAGCAGTTCTTC. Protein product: CASSVALLVSDEQFF.

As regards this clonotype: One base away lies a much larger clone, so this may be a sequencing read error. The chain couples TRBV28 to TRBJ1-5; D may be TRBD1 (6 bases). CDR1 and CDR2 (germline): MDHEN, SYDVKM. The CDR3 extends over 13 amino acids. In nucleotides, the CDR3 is TGTGTCAGCAGCGGACAGTTCAATCAGCCCCAGCATTTT. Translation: CVSSGQFNQPQHF.

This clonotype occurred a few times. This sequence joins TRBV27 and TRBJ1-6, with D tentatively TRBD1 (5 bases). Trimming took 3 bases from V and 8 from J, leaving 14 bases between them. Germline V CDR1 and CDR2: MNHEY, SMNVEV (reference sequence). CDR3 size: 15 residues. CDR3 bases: TGTGCCAGCAGTTTCTTTGGTAGGGGTGATTCACCCCTCCACTTT. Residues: CASSFFGRGDSPLHF.